This TCR beta chain was retrieved from a study of T cell repertoires in cytomegalovirus infection. The wider study: Through public TCR beta signatures, both CMV infection and matching HLA type were indicated.

Overall study results and limits: Dominant in the ex vivo response were TCR beta clonotypes restricted by HLA-C and specific for CMV. Cumulated frequencies of public TCR beta families served to identify carriers of CMV plus the relevant HLA.

This clonotype was observed many times. Its antigen is still unknown. TCRdb re-derived calls from the reads in MiXCR, one entry per CDR3 protein. The sample shows around 210,000 distinct CDR3 sequences, under 8.5% of them seen only once. The CDR3 sequence is 15 residues long. V was trimmed by 1 base and J by 7 bases, leaving 17 bases between them. Germline V gives CDR1 DFQATT, CDR2 SNEGSKA (reference sequence). This TCR came from a human donor in good health (CMV status not recorded). Some clones in this sample may be carry-over from other donors' samples. Sequencing was performed on PBMCs. The chain carries TRBV20-1 and TRBJ2-1; D is uncertain. The CDR3 region is CSARVGLSLRNEQFF. Written as DNA, the CDR3 is TGCAGTGCTAGAGTGGGTCTATCCCTAAGAAATGAGCAGTTCTTC.